This T cell receptor (beta chain) was sequenced in a study of Graves' ophthalmopathy and Graves' hyperthyroidism. As diagnostic evidence, clinical symptoms, serum thyroxine, TRAb, thyroid ultrasound and orbital computed tomography were relied upon. CDR3 length: 16 residues. CDR1 and CDR2 (germline): SGHVS, FQNEAQ. The germline V and J ends were trimmed by 7 bases and 0 bases, with 16 bases remaining between them. This clonotype was recorded many times. Scientists amplified the TCR beta CDR3 regions from RNA transcripts. After a first-round RT-PCR with HTBI primers, a second-round multiplex PCR was run. TCRdb re-called the multiplex PCR reads through MiXCR, storing one row per CDR3 protein. The repertoire has 150,000 to 200,000 distinct CDR3 sequences, around 39% of them found once; the top ten carry about 8.2%.

The chain recombines TRBV7-8 with TRBJ1-5; D may be TRBD1 (6 bases). This TCR was recovered from a man aged 30 to 45 with Graves' ophthalmopathy. Sequenced input: peripheral blood. CDR3 coding DNA: TGTGCCAGCACCGCGAGGGGGGATTATAGCAATCAGCCCCAGCATTTT. Residues: CASTARGDYSNQPQHF.